The clone carrying this T cell receptor beta chain occurred a few times. What it binds is unknown. The data stem from a study of blood T cells in healthy people across ages. Study-level findings and limits: Because sorting was not performed, PBMCs prevented conclusive naive versus antigen-experienced comparison.

For the second PCR, which ran for about 7 to 11 cycles, a sample-barcoded 5' primer and a J-beta primer mix were used. Tagging of each cDNA molecule was performed by a template-switch adaptor with 12 random nucleotides. TCRdb re-derived calls from the 5' RACE reads in MiXCR, one entry per CDR3 protein. The table records over 1,500,000 distinct CDR3 sequences, 35% to 50% of them present only once. The CDR3 is 16 residues long. The germline V gene has CDR1 SEHNR and CDR2 FQNEAQ (reference sequence). Trimming took off 5 bases at V and 6 bases at J, with 19 bases between the two ends. The TCR comes from a human donor in good health. The chain employs TRBV7-9 and TRBJ1-4; no clear D gene. Specimen: blood. The CDR3 region has the DNA TGTGCCAGCAGCCCATACGGAAAAAGGGAAGATGAAAAACTGTTTTTT. This sequence encodes CASSPYGKREDEKLFF. Full variable domain (remainder filled in from reference TRBV7-9 and TRBJ1-4): DTGVSQNPRHKITKRGQNVTFRCDPISEHNRLYWYRQTLGQGPEFLTYFQNEAQLEKSRLLSDRFSAERPKGSFSTLEIQRTEQGDSAMYLCASSPYGKREDEKLFFGSGTQLSVL.